The following is a T cell receptor beta chain sequence with its context. Germline lookup yields CDR1 SGDLS and CDR2 YYNGEE. The CDR3 length is 16 residues. The junction had 11 bases not matched to a gene; V was cut back by 0 bases and J by 7 bases. This specimen comes from a study of blood T cell repertoires in COVID-19. The table came from immunoSEQ multiplex PCR; TCRdb's copy has only in-frame clones and leaves some out. This table has around 260,000 clones, less than 90% appearing once. Sequenced sample: peripheral blood. This chain uses TRBV9 with TRBJ1-2, with 8 bases identical to TRBD1. This clonotype was sampled from a man under 40 with active or convalescent COVID-19. CDR3 nucleotide sequence: TGTGCCAGCAGCGTAGACCCGGGACAGGACACTGGTGGCTACACCTTC. This translates into CASSVDPGQDTGGYTF.